Listed here are 10 T cell receptor beta chains from one sample, sequenced in a study of blood T cell repertoires in COVID-19. TCRdb keeps only in-frame clones here, not all; method: immunoSEQ multiplex PCR. Of a few hundred thousand clones in the sample, about 85% were seen once. The sample taken for sequencing was PBMCs or T cells enriched from blood (not recorded which). The receptors were sampled from a woman aged 25 to 39 who had recovered from COVID-19.

The CDR3 DNA follows: TGTGCCAGCAGTTTACCCCGGGGTTCCAGAGGCTACACCTTC. Amino acid sequence: CASSLPRGSRGYTF. V gene TRBV28 combines with J gene TRBJ1-2; D gene uncertain. The CDR3 extends over 14 amino acids. The germline V gene has CDR1 MDHEN and CDR2 SYDVKM. V was trimmed by 2 bases and J by 8 bases, leaving 15 bases between them.

This clone was counted between two and nine times. V and J are TRBV4-3 and TRBJ2-1, with D perhaps TRBD1 (6 bases). This CDR3 spans 17 amino acids. V was cut by 0 bases and J by 0 bases, with 12 bases left in between. CDR1 is LGHNA, CDR2 YSLEER, per germline. CDR3 sequence reads: CASSQDRGQSSYNEQFF. The CDR3 DNA reads TGCGCCAGCAGCCAAGACAGGGGCCAGAGCTCCTACAATGAGCAGTTCTTC.

The genes are TRBV30 and TRBJ1-1, with D perhaps TRBD1 (5 bases). This CDR3 is 13 amino acids long. Germline CDR1 reads GTSNPN; CDR2 reads SVGIG (reference sequence). The ends were cut back, 8 bases at V and 4 bases at J, with 17 bases in the middle. The CDR3 nucleotides read TGTGCCAGATGGGACGGGCGGGGCACTGAAGCTTTCTTT. Amino acid sequence: CARWDGRGTEAFF.

The genes are TRBV10-3 and TRBJ2-5, with TRBD1 identical over 8 bases. V lost 7 bases and J lost 2; bases outside the gene matches: 6. Germline CDR1 is ENHRY and CDR2 is SYGVKD. The length of the CDR3 is 14 residues. CDR3 bases: TGTGCCATCAACAACAGGGGGTTTCAAGAGACCCAGTACTTC. This codes for CAINNRGFQETQYF.

The chain uses TRBV10-3 and TRBJ2-3, with a possible D match to TRBD2 (5 bases). From germline, CDR1 is ENHRY and CDR2 SYGVKD. V gave up 2 bases and J gave up 4 bases, with 13 bases separating them. The CDR3 is 15 residues long. CDR3 protein: CAISEEAGVADTQYF. The CDR3 DNA follows: TGTGCCATCAGTGAGGAGGCCGGGGTCGCAGATACGCAGTATTTT.

The chain links TRBV9 to TRBJ2-5; TRBD2 is a possible D gene (6 bases). With 3 bases removed from V and 5 bases from J, the gap between germline ends came to 14 bases. CDR1 is SGDLS and CDR2 is YYNGEE in the germline V gene. The CDR3 runs 14 residues. The CDR3 protein is CASSAIGTWETQYF. The CDR3 nucleotides read TGTGCCAGCAGCGCAATTGGGACTTGGGAGACCCAGTACTTC.

This chain joins TRBV6-2 or TRBV6-3 and TRBJ1-2; D perhaps matches TRBD1 (5 bases). The CDR3 totals 15 residues. Trimming shortened V by 2 bases and J by 2 bases, and 12 bases separated the two germline ends. The V gene's germline CDR1 is MNHEY and CDR2 SVGEGT. The CDR3 sequence: CASSYGTRANYGYTF. In DNA, the CDR3 is TGTGCCAGCAGTTACGGGACTCGGGCCAACTATGGCTACACCTTC.

This chain uses TRBV7-9 with TRBJ2-5, with D perhaps TRBD1 (5 bases). The CDR3 totals 13 residues. With 5 bases removed from V and 2 bases from J, the gap between germline ends came to 9 bases. The V gene's germline CDR1 is SEHNR and CDR2 FQNEAQ (reference sequence). The CDR3 sequence: CASSRGHQETQYF. The CDR3 DNA reads as TGTGCCAGCAGCCGTGGACATCAAGAGACCCAGTACTTC.

The chain couples TRBV12-3 or TRBV12-4 to TRBJ1-5; no reliable D call. CDR3 length: 12 amino acids. V lost 6 bases to trimming and J lost 1 base, with 4 bases between them. This chain's CDR3 is CASSRSNQPQHF. The CDR3 coding sequence is TGTGCCAGCAGCCGGAGCAATCAGCCCCAGCATTTT.

CDR3 sequence (DNA): TGTGCCAGCAGCGCGTTGACAGGGGCCCACTATGGCTACACCTTC. It codes for CASSALTGAHYGYTF. The V gene is TRBV9, the J gene TRBJ1-2; 8 bases fit TRBD1. The CDR3 is made up of 15 amino acids. The germline V gene encodes CDR1 SGDLS and CDR2 YYNGEE. The V segment lost 3 bases and the J segment 3 bases; nucleotides outside the gene matches: 7.